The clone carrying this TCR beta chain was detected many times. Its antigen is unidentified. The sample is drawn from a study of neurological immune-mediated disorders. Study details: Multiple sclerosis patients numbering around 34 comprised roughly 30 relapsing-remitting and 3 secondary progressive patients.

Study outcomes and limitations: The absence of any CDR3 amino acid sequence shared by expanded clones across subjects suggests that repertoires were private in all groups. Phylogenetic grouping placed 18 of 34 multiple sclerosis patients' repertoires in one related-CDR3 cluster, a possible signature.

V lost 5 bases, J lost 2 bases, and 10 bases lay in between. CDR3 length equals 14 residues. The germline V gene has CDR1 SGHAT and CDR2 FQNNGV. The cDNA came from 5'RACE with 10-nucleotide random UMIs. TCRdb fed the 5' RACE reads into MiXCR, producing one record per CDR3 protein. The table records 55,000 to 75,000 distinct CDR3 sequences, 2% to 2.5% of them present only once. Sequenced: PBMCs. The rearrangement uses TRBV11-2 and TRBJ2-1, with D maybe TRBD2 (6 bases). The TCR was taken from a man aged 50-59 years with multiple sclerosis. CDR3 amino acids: CASSTWGAYNEQFF. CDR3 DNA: TGTGCCAGCAGCACCTGGGGGGCCTACAATGAGCAGTTCTTC.